This TCR beta chain derives from a study of blood T cell repertoires in COVID-19. Researchers sorted participants into cohorts using their self-reported clinical history. CDR1 SGHNT and CDR2 YYREEE come from the germline V gene (reference sequence). Trimming removed 2 bases from V and 2 bases from J, with 11 bases in between. The CDR3 is 15 amino acids. As originally analysed: Using reference gene primer amplification, nucleated cell counts were estimated. Method: immunoSEQ multiplex PCR; TCRdb's copy keeps in-frame clones and lacks some. The D gene and trimming were derived from the DNA, and the V and J assignments and clone size from that table. This table holds a few hundred thousand clones, roughly 85% found once.

The rearrangement links TRBV5-4 to TRBJ1-5; D is ambiguous. The sample consisted of PBMCs or T cells enriched from blood (not recorded which). The source of this sequence is a young man who had recovered from COVID-19. The CDR3 spells CASSFSPTGNQPQHF. The CDR3 DNA reads TGTGCCAGCAGCTTTTCCCCTACCGGCAATCAGCCCCAGCATTTT.